These 32 T cell receptor beta chains share one sample of origin, sequenced in a study of cytomegalovirus exposure and HLA in healthy donors. PCR employed 60 Vbeta and 13 Jbeta primers. Repertoires were generated with immunoSEQ multiplex PCR, while TCRdb's copy carries only in-frame clones and drops some. Among roughly 130,000 clones listed, under 90% were seen once. The specimen was PBMCs. These receptors originate from a young man in good health and CMV-seronegative.

The genes are TRBV4-3 and TRBJ2-1; D perhaps matches TRBD1 (5 bases). CDR3 length equals 15 residues. The germline CDR1 and CDR2 sequences are LGHNA and YSLEER. V shed 4 bases and J shed 8 bases, with 18 bases lying between them. The CDR3 is CASSLRQGLQYEQFF. CDR3 nucleotide sequence: TGCGCCAGCAGCCTTCGGCAGGGATTACAATATGAGCAGTTCTTC.

The chain combines TRBV6-5 with TRBJ2-3; maybe TRBD2 (7 bases). CDR3 size: 12 residues. Trimming took 8 bases from V and 12 from J, leaving 18 bases between them. The V gene's germline CDR1 is MNHEY and CDR2 SVGAGI. CDR3 sequence reads: CASSYWGGPQYF. The CDR3 nucleotides read TGTGCCAGCTCCTACTGGGGGGGGCCACAGTATTTT.

The rearrangement links TRBV30 to TRBJ2-7; 7 bases are a match to TRBD1. CDR3 length: 13 residues. With V trimmed by 3 bases and J by 3 bases, 5 bases remained unmatched. Germline CDR1 GTSNPN, CDR2 SVGIG (reference sequence). The CDR3 nucleotides are TGTGCCTGGAGCCCAGGGGGTATCTACGAGCAGTACTTC. Amino acids: CAWSPGGIYEQYF.

This clone was seen only a few times. The chain links TRBV18 to TRBJ1-4; maybe TRBD1 (5 bases). CDR3 length equals 15 residues. Germline V gene sequence: CDR1 KGHSH, CDR2 LQKENI. The V end was cut by 2 bases, the J end by 7 bases, with 14 bases between. The CDR3 loop is CASSPGHLVGEKLFF. CDR3 nucleotides: TGTGCCAGCTCACCAGGACATTTAGTTGGTGAAAAACTGTTTTTT.

The rearrangement links TRBV11-2 to TRBJ1-6; perhaps TRBD1 as D (6 bases). The CDR3 is 16 residues long. V shed 1 base and J shed 7 bases, with 14 bases lying between them. CDR1 is SGHAT, CDR2 FQNNGV, per germline. CDR3 loop: CASSLVQGAGNSPLHF. CDR3 nucleotide sequence: TGTGCCAGCAGCTTAGTACAGGGTGCGGGCAATTCACCCCTCCACTTT. Based on the CDR3 plus reference TRBV11-2 and TRBJ1-6, the full variable domain is EAGVAQSPRYKIIEKRQSVAFWCNPISGHATLYWYQQILGQGPKLLIQFQNNGVVDDSQLPKDRFSAERLKGVDSTLKIQPAKLEDSAVYLCASSLVQGAGNSPLHFGNGTRLTVT.

The chain links TRBV6-4 to TRBJ1-2; D is uncertain. Germline lookup yields CDR1 MRHNA and CDR2 SNTAGT. The length of the CDR3 is 14 residues. The ends were cut back, 3 bases at V and 8 bases at J, with 16 bases in the middle. The CDR3 DNA reads TGTGCCAGCAGTGATCGAGGGCGTCGTTTAGGCTACACCTTC. It yields the protein CASSDRGRRLGYTF.

The chain joins TRBV18 to TRBJ2-3, with no clear D. The CDR3 consists of 11 residues. Germline V CDR1 and CDR2: KGHSH, LQKENI. V was shortened by 8 bases and J by 6 bases, with 9 bases between the two germline ends. The CDR3 coding sequence is TGTGCCAGCCGTCCGGTGGATACGCAGTATTTT. It specifies CASRPVDTQYF.

The chain carries TRBV13 and TRBJ1-1; the D is unclear. CDR3 length: 14 amino acids. V was pared by 5 bases and J by 4 bases, with 14 bases between. Germline V lookup: CDR1 PRHDT, CDR2 FYEKMQ (reference sequence). This CDR3 reads CASSLSVGATEAFF. CDR3 nucleotides: TGTGCCAGCAGCCTTAGCGTGGGTGCCACTGAAGCTTTCTTT.

In regard to this clone: The junction departs from germline at one end; a sequencing error may be responsible. The J gene is TRBJ1-2, the V gene TRBV5-6, with 10 bases aligning to TRBD1. The CDR3 extends over 17 amino acids. The germline V gene encodes CDR1 SGHDT and CDR2 YYEEEE. Here the CDR3 reads CASSLFVTGGIDYGCTF. In DNA, the CDR3 is TGTGCCAGCAGCTTGTTCGTGACAGGGGGCATCGACTATGGCTGCACCTTC.

For this clone: Other DNA sequences in this specimen translate into the identical CDR3. V is TRBV6-1 and J is TRBJ1-4; D gene unclear. CDR3 size: 14 residues. Trimming took 5 bases from V and 0 from J, leaving 7 bases between them. Germline CDR1 and CDR2: MNHNS and SASEGT. CDR3 nucleotide sequence: TGTGCCAGCAGTACAGTAACAACTAATGAAAAACTGTTTTTT. This sequence encodes CASSTVTTNEKLFF.

The chain recombines TRBV5-4 with TRBJ2-2; 7 nucleotides agree with TRBD1. The junction had 10 bases not matched to a gene; V was cut back by 4 bases and J by 7 bases. CDR3 size: 15 residues. Germline lookup yields CDR1 SGHNT and CDR2 YYREEE (reference sequence). CDR3 bases: TGTGCCAGCAGCGACCGACAGGGTCGGCACGGGGAGCTGTTTTTT. As protein: CASSDRQGRHGELFF.

The rearrangement joins TRBV6-5 to TRBJ1-1, with D perhaps TRBD1 (5 bases). The germline V and J ends were trimmed by 0 bases and 6 bases, with 14 bases remaining between them. The CDR3 extends over 15 amino acids. Germline CDR1 and CDR2: MNHEY and SVGAGI. The CDR3 loop reads CASSYSLESRAEAFF. As DNA, the CDR3 is TGTGCCAGCAGTTACTCTCTTGAAAGCAGGGCTGAAGCTTTCTTT.

The chain links TRBV13 to TRBJ1-1, with D hard to call. The CDR3 has 15 residues. Deletions cut 5 bases from V and 0 bases from J, with 13 bases between. CDR1 and CDR2 from the germline V gene are PRHDT and FYEKMQ (reference sequence). CDR3 DNA sequence: TGTGCCAGCAGCCCTCTTAACAGCCTGAACACTGAAGCTTTCTTT. Its translation is CASSPLNSLNTEAFF.

The genes are TRBV6-1 and TRBJ2-5; 10 nucleotides line up with TRBD2. The germline gives CDR1 MNHNS, CDR2 SASEGT. This CDR3 has 15 amino acids. Unmatched junction bases numbered 6, after V lost 4 bases and J lost 4 bases. CDR3 in DNA: TGTGCCAGCAGTGGACCCGGGACTAGCGTAGAGACCCAGTACTTC. Residues: CASSGPGTSVETQYF.

This clone has only one observation. V is TRBV9 and J is TRBJ2-1, with 12 positions matching TRBD2. The CDR3 has 15 residues. J gave up 3 bases and V 6 bases, and 4 bases lay outside the gene matches. CDR1 SGDLS and CDR2 YYNGEE come from the germline V gene. The CDR3 DNA reads as TGTGCCAGCACCCTGACTAGCGGGGGCTACAATGAGCAGTTCTTC. Amino acids: CASTLTSGGYNEQFF. Full variable domain (missing parts from reference TRBV9 and TRBJ2-1): DSGVTQTPKHLITATGQRVTLRCSPRSGDLSVYWYQQSLDQGLQFLIQYYNGEERAKGNILERFSAQQFPDLHSELNLSSLELGDSALYFCASTLTSGGYNEQFFGPGTRLTVL.

This clone is labeled medium-sized. The chain recombines TRBV6-4 with TRBJ2-2, with 7 nucleotides matching TRBD2. Germline lookup yields CDR1 MRHNA and CDR2 SNTAGT. Losses at the gene ends were 4 bases for V and 4 bases for J; bases not matched to a gene: 0. The CDR3 has 13 amino acids. In DNA, the CDR3 is TGTGCCAGCAGTGGGACTAGCACCGGGGAGCTGTTTTTT. This encodes CASSGTSTGELFF.

The rearrangement links TRBV25-1 to TRBJ1-2; D remains unclear. The CDR3 is made up of 12 amino acids. CDR1 and CDR2 (germline): MGHDK, SYGVNS. V lost 4 bases and J 5 bases, leaving 8 bases between the germline ends. CDR3: CASSVGSYGYTF. CDR3 coding DNA: TGTGCCAGCAGTGTCGGGAGTTATGGCTACACCTTC.

This sequence joins TRBV4-3 and TRBJ2-1, with 8 bases that match TRBD2. This CDR3 is 19 amino acids long. Germline V gene sequence: CDR1 LGHNA, CDR2 YSLEER. V was pared by 4 bases and J by 1 base, with 15 bases of the junction left unmatched. The CDR3 DNA follows: TGCGCCAGCAGCCTCAGCCGGGGCCTAGCGGGCCCTTCCTACAATGAGCAGTTCTTC. Protein product: CASSLSRGLAGPSYNEQFF.

The chain uses TRBV5-8 and TRBJ1-5, with 7 bases identical to TRBD1. Germline loops: CDR1 SGHTS, CDR2 YDEGEE. V lost 4 bases to trimming and J lost 2 bases; unmatched junction nucleotides: 9. CDR3 length: 16 amino acids. The CDR3 spells CASSLQGWHGNQPQHF. DNA of the CDR3: TGTGCCAGCAGCCTACAGGGGTGGCATGGCAATCAGCCCCAGCATTTT.

The chain is built from TRBV19 and TRBJ1-1; 7 bases are a match to TRBD1. This CDR3 region has 13 residues. CDR1 LNHDA and CDR2 SQIVND come from the germline V gene (reference sequence). V was clipped by 5 bases and J by 11 bases; unmatched bases: 11. The CDR3 is CASSPVSDRDAFF. The CDR3 DNA sequence: TGTGCCAGTAGTCCCGTATCCGACAGGGATGCTTTCTTT.

This sequence joins TRBV2 and TRBJ1-5; no clear D gene. V lost 5 bases and J lost 4, with 9 bases in between. This CDR3 is built from 13 residues. Germline CDR1 reads SNHLY; CDR2 reads FYNNEI. This CDR3 reads CASSRGGNQPQHF. The CDR3 DNA sequence: TGTGCCAGCAGTCGGGGAGGAAATCAGCCCCAGCATTTT.

The chain recombines TRBV30 with TRBJ1-2, with D perhaps matching TRBD1 (5 bases). The V end lost 8 bases, the J end lost 5 bases, and 9 bases lay between the germline ends. The CDR3 extends over 10 amino acids. Germline values: CDR1 GTSNPN, CDR2 SVGIG (reference sequence). This CDR3 reads CAHAGYGYTF. In nucleotides, the CDR3 is TGTGCCCACGCAGGGTATGGCTACACCTTC.

In its sample, this clone was seen a few times. J is TRBJ2-7 and V is TRBV29-1; D possibly corresponds to TRBD1 (6 bases). From germline, CDR1 is SQVTM and CDR2 ANQGSEA. This CDR3 is built from 12 residues. The V end lost 5 bases, the J end lost 4 bases, and 12 bases lay between the germline ends. The CDR3 loop reads CSVLTGPYEQYF. CDR3 coding DNA: TGCAGCGTTTTGACAGGACCTTACGAGCAGTACTTC.

The chain carries TRBV4-3 and TRBJ2-2; D is uncertain. The ends were cut back, 1 base at V and 10 bases at J, with 16 bases in the middle. In germline, CDR1 is LGHNA, CDR2 YSLEER. CDR3 length: 15 residues. The CDR3 DNA reads as TGCGCCAGCAGCCAAGGACGTGGCGCGGAGCCGGAGCTGTTTTTT. As protein: CASSQGRGAEPELFF.

The gene calls are TRBV5-1 and TRBJ2-3; D possibly corresponds to TRBD2 (6 bases). Germline V gene sequence: CDR1 SGHRS, CDR2 YFSETQ. The CDR3 runs 15 residues. V lost 5 bases and J lost 2, with 15 bases in between. Here the CDR3 reads CASRAMAGNTDTQYF. CDR3 coding DNA: TGCGCCAGCAGAGCAATGGCGGGAAACACAGATACGCAGTATTTT. Full variable domain (rest looked up from reference TRBV5-1 and TRBJ2-3): KAGVTQTPRYLIKTRGQQVTLSCSPISGHRSVSWYQQTPGQGLQFLFEYFSETQRNKGNFPGRFSGRQFSNSRSEMNVSTLELGDSALYLCASRAMAGNTDTQYFGPGTRLTVL.

The chain is built from TRBV9 and TRBJ1-1; D is uncertain. Germline assignment: CDR1 SGDLS and CDR2 YYNGEE. V was trimmed by 0 bases and J by 5 bases, leaving 11 bases between them. This CDR3 has 14 residues. The CDR3 sequence: CASSVGSVGTEAFF. The CDR3 DNA follows: TGTGCCAGCAGCGTAGGGTCCGTCGGGACTGAAGCTTTCTTT.

The V gene is TRBV27, the J gene TRBJ1-1; TRBD1 aligns across 7 bases. CDR3 length equals 13 residues. Trimming took 5 bases from V and 4 from J; bases not matched to a gene: 4. The V gene's germline CDR1 is MNHEY and CDR2 SMNVEV (reference sequence). The DNA of the CDR3 is TGTGCCAGCAGTCTAGACAGGGCCACTGAAGCTTTCTTT. Its translation is CASSLDRATEAFF.

The J gene is TRBJ1-2, the V gene TRBV2; no reliable D call. Trimming took off 1 base at V and 6 bases at J, with 24 bases between the two ends. Germline V CDR1 and CDR2: SNHLY, FYNNEI. The CDR3 has 18 residues. The chain's CDR3 is CASSEGGWVGIARDGYTF. Here the CDR3 DNA reads TGTGCCAGCAGTGAAGGCGGGTGGGTGGGAATAGCCCGGGATGGCTACACCTTC.

A single count supports this clone. The chain links TRBV5-4 to TRBJ1-4, with 9 bases lining up with TRBD1. This CDR3 spans 12 amino acids. CDR1 and CDR2 from the germline V gene are SGHNT and YYREEE (reference sequence). Trimming at V came to 4 bases and at J to 10 bases, leaving 2 bases not matched to a gene. The CDR3 spells CASSVGQGKLFF. The CDR3 DNA sequence: TGTGCCAGCAGCGTGGGACAGGGAAAACTGTTTTTT.

This clone was detected only once. The chain carries TRBV9 and TRBJ2-3; no definite D call. V gave up 0 bases and J gave up 0 bases, with 14 bases separating them. CDR1 and CDR2 (germline): SGDLS, YYNGEE. CDR3 size: 17 residues. Here the CDR3 reads CASSVVGRTTSTDTQYF. Written as DNA, the CDR3 is TGTGCCAGCAGCGTAGTGGGCAGAACAACTAGCACAGATACGCAGTATTTT.

The chain employs TRBV5-4 and TRBJ2-3; the match to TRBD2 covers 8 bases. The V and J ends lost 4 bases and 5 bases, in that order; junction bases with no gene match: 6. CDR1 and CDR2 from the germline V gene are SGHNT and YYREEE (reference sequence). The CDR3 covers 14 residues. The CDR3 region has the DNA TGTGCCAGCAGCCCCGGGGGGGCCGGAGATACGCAGTATTTT. As protein: CASSPGGAGDTQYF.

V is TRBV27 and J is TRBJ1-1; 7 nucleotides line up with TRBD1. Germline V gene data show CDR1 as MNHEY and CDR2 as SMNVEV (reference sequence). This CDR3 has 18 residues. Trimming at V came to 3 bases and at J to 4 bases, leaving 17 bases not matched to a gene. CDR3 protein: CASSLSISLGGASTEAFF. CDR3 coding DNA: TGTGCCAGCAGTTTGTCCATTTCGTTAGGGGGCGCGAGCACTGAAGCTTTCTTT.